This T cell receptor beta chain was captured in a study of shared T cell receptors in the human thymus. The germline gives CDR1 SGHNT, CDR2 YYREEE (reference sequence). The CDR3 spans 15 residues. V lost 5 bases, J lost 5 bases, and 12 bases stayed unmatched. Clones were sequenced by immunoSEQ multiplex PCR, and TCRdb holds only the in-frame ones, with some missing. The data hold hundreds of thousands of clones, with more than 75% observed a single time. This clone was seen only once. These data were also reused for a study on human thymus T cells. This second study notes: Corrective heart surgery yielded the resections from which the thymus tissue came.

The V and J genes are TRBV5-4 and TRBJ1-1, with 7 bases that match TRBD1. This sequence was found in a boy younger than two with a congenital heart defect. Sequencing was carried out using thymocytes. CDR3 amino acids: CASRRQETGRTEAFF. The CDR3 DNA is TGTGCCAGCAGGCGGCAGGAGACAGGGCGAACTGAAGCTTTCTTT.